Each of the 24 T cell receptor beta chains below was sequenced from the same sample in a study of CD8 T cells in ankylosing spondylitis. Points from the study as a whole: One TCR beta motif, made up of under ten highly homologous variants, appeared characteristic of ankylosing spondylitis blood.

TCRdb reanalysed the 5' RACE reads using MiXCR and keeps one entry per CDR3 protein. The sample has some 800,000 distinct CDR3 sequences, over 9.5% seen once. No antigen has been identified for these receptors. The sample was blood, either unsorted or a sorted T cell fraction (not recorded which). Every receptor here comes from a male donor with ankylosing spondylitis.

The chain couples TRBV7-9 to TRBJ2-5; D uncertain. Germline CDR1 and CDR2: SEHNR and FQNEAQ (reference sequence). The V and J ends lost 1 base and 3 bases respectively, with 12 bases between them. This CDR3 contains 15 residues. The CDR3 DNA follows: TGTGCCAGCAGCTTAGTTCGTCAGATAGAAGAGACCCAGTACTTC. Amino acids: CASSLVRQIEETQYF.

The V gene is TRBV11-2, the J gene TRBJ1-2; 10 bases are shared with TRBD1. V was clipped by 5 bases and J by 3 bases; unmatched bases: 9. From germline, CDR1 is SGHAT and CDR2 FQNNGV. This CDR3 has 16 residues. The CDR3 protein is CASSLQSGQGDYGYTF. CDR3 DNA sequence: TGTGCCAGCAGCCTTCAATCAGGACAGGGGGACTATGGCTACACCTTC.

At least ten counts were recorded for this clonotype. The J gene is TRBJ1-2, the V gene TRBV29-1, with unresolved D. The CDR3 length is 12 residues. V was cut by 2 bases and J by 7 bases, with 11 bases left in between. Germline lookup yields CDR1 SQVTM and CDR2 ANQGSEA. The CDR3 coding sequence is TGCAGCGTTGAAACTGGGTCAGTTGGCTACACCTTC. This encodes CSVETGSVGYTF.

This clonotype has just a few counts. In DNA, the CDR3 is TGCAGCGTTGAAAGGCTGGCCAGGGAGAACACTGAAGCTTTCTTT. Translated: CSVERLARENTEAFF. This sequence joins TRBV29-1 and TRBJ1-1; D may be TRBD1 (5 bases). V was trimmed by 2 bases and J by 1 base, leaving 14 bases between them. The CDR3 is made up of 15 amino acids. The V gene's germline CDR1 is SQVTM and CDR2 ANQGSEA. The full variable domain, completed using reference TRBV29-1 and TRBJ1-1, is SAVISQKPSRDICQRGTSLTIQCQVDSQVTMMFWYRQQPGQSLTLIATANQGSEATYESGFVIDKFPISRPNLTFSTLTVSNMSPEDSSIYLCSVERLARENTEAFFGQGTRLTVV.

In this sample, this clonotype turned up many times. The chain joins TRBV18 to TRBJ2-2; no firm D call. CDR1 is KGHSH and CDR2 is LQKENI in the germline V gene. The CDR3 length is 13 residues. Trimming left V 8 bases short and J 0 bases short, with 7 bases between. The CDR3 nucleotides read TGTGCCAGCAGTTCTACGAACACCGGGGAGCTGTTTTTT. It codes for CASSSTNTGELFF.

CDR3 nucleotide sequence: TGCAGTGCTAGAGAAGGGACAGGACTTAACTATGGCTACACCTTC. Translation: CSAREGTGLNYGYTF. The chain links TRBV20-1 to TRBJ1-2; 8 positions match TRBD1. Looked up from germline, CDR1 is DFQATT and CDR2 is SNEGSKA (reference sequence). V lost 0 bases to trimming and J lost 1 base; unmatched junction nucleotides: 4. CDR3 length: 15 residues.

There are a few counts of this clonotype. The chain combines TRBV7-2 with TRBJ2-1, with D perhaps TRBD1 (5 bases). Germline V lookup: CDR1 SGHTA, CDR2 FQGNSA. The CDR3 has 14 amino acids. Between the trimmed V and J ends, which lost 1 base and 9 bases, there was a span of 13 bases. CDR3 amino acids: CASSLVPRVGEQFF. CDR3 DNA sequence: TGTGCCAGCAGCTTAGTTCCCAGGGTGGGTGAGCAGTTCTTC.

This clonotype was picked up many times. CDR3 amino acids: CASSPLGQGGNQPQHF. The CDR3 DNA sequence: TGTGCCAGCAGTCCTCTCGGACAGGGGGGTAATCAGCCCCAGCATTTT. This sequence joins TRBV6-1 and TRBJ1-5; 10 bases are a match to TRBD1. Per germline, CDR1 MNHNS and CDR2 SASEGT. The CDR3 runs 16 residues. V lost 5 bases and J lost 4; bases outside the gene matches: 8.

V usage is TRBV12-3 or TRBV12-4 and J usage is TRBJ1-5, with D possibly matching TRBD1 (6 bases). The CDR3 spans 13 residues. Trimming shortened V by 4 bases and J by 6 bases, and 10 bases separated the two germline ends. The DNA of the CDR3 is TGTGCCAGCAGTTCACAGGGATTTCAGCCCCAGCATTTT. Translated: CASSSQGFQPQHF.

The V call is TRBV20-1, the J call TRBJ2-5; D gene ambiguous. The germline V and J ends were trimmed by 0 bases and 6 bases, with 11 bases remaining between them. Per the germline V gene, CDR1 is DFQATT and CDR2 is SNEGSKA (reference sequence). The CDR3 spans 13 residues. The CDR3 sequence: CSARDPSTKTQYF. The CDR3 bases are TGCAGTGCTAGAGATCCTTCGACAAAGACCCAGTACTTC.

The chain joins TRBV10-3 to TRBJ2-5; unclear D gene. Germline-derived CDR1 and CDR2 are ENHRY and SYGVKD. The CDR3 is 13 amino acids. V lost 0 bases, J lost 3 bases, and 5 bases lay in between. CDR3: CAISESLEETQYF. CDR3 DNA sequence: TGTGCCATCAGTGAGTCCCTGGAAGAGACCCAGTACTTC.

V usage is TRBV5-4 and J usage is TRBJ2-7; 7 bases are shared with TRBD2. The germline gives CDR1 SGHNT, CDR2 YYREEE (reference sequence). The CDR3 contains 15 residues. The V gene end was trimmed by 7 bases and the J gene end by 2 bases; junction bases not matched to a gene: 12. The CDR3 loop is CASHSGPSGAYEQYF. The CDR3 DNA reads TGTGCCAGCCACAGTGGGCCTAGCGGAGCCTACGAGCAGTACTTC.

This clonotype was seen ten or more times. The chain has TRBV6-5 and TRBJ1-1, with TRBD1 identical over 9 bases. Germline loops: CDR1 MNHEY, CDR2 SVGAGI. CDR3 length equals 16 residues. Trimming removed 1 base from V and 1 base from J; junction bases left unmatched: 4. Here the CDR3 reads CASSYLQGAGNTEAFF. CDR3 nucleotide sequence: TGTGCCAGCAGTTACTTACAGGGGGCTGGGAACACTGAAGCTTTCTTT.

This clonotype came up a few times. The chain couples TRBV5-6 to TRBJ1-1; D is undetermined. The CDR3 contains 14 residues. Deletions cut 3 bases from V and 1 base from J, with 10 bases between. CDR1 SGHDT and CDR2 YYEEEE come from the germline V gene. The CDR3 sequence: CASSSGPTNTEAFF. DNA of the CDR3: TGTGCCAGCAGCTCGGGCCCAACGAACACTGAAGCTTTCTTT. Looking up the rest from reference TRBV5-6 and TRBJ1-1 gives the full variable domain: DAGVTQSPTHLIKTRGQQVTLRCSPKSGHDTVSWYQQALGQGPQFIFQYYEEEERQRGNFPDRFSGHQFPNYSSELNVNALLLGDSALYLCASSSGPTNTEAFFGQGTRLTVV.

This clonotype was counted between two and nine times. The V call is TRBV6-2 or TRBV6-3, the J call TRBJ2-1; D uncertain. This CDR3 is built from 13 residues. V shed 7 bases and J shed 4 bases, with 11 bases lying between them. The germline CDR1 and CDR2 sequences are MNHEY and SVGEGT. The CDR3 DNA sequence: TGTGCCAGCAATTTGGACGCATACAATGAGCAGTTCTTC. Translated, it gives CASNLDAYNEQFF.

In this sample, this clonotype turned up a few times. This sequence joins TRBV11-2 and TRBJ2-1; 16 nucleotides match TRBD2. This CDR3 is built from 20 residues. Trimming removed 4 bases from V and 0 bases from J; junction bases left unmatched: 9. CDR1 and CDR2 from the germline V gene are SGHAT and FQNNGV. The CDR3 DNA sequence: TGTGCCAGCAGCTCCCCGGGACTAGCGGGAGGGCGGGGCTCCTACAATGAGCAGTTCTTC. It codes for CASSSPGLAGGRGSYNEQFF.

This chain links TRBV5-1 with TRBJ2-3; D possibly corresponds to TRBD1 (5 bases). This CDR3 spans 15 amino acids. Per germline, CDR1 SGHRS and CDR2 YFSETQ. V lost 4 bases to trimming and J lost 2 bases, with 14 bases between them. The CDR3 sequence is CASSLTDGSTDTQYF. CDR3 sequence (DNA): TGCGCCAGCAGCCTGACAGATGGGTCCACAGATACGCAGTATTTT. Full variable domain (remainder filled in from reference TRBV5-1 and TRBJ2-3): KAGVTQTPRYLIKTRGQQVTLSCSPISGHRSVSWYQQTPGQGLQFLFEYFSETQRNKGNFPGRFSGRQFSNSRSEMNVSTLELGDSALYLCASSLTDGSTDTQYFGPGTRLTVL.

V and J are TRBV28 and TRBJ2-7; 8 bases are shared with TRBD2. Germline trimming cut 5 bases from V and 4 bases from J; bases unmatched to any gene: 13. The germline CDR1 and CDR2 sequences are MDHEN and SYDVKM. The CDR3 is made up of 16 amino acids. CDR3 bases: TGTGCCAGCAGTGGGGGTTTGAGCGGGAGTTGGTACGAGCAGTACTTC. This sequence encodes CASSGGLSGSWYEQYF.

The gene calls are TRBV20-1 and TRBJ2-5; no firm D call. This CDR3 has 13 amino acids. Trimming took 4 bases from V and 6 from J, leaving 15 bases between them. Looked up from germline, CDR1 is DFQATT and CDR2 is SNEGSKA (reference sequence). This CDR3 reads CSAILQFEKTQYF. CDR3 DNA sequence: TGCAGTGCTATACTACAGTTTGAAAAGACCCAGTACTTC.

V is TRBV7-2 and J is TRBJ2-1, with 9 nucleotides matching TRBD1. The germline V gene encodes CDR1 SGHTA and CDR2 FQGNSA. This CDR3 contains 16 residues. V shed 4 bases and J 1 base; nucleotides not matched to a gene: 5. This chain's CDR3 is CASSYRTGVSYNEQFF. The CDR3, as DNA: TGTGCCAGCAGCTACCGGACAGGGGTATCCTACAATGAGCAGTTCTTC.

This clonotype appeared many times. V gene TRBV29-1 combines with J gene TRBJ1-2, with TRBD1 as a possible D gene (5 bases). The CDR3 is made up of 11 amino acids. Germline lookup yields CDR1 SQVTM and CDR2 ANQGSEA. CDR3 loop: CRVGGGDGYTF. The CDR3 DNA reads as TGCAGAGTGGGGGGAGGGGATGGCTACACCTTC. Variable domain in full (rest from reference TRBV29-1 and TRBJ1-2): SAVISQKPSRDICQRGTSLTIQCQVDSQVTMMFWYRQQPGQSLTLIATANQGSEATYESGFVIDKFPISRPNLTFSTLTVSNMSPEDSSIYLCRVGGGDGYTFGSGTRLTVV.

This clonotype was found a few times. Here the CDR3 DNA reads TGCGCCAGCAGCTCAAACGTTCGGGACCGGCATAATGAAAAACTGTTTTTT. Translated: CASSSNVRDRHNEKLFF. The chain couples TRBV4-3 to TRBJ1-4, with D possibly being TRBD1 (5 bases). CDR1 is LGHNA, CDR2 YSLEER, per germline. V gave up 5 bases and J gave up 4 bases, with 20 bases separating them. This CDR3 is built from 17 residues.

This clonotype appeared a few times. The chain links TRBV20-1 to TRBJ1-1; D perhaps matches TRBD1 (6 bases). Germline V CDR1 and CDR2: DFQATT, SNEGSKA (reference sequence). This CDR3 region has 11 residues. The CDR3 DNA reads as TGCGGCGTGGGGGCTTTTACTGAAGCTTTCTTT. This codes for CGVGAFTEAFF.

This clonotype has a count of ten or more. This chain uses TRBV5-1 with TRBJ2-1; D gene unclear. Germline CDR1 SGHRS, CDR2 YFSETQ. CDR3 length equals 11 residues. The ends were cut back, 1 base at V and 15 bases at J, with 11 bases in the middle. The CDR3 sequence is CASSLTNILFF. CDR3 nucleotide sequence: TGCGCCAGCAGCTTGACGAACATTCTGTTCTTC.